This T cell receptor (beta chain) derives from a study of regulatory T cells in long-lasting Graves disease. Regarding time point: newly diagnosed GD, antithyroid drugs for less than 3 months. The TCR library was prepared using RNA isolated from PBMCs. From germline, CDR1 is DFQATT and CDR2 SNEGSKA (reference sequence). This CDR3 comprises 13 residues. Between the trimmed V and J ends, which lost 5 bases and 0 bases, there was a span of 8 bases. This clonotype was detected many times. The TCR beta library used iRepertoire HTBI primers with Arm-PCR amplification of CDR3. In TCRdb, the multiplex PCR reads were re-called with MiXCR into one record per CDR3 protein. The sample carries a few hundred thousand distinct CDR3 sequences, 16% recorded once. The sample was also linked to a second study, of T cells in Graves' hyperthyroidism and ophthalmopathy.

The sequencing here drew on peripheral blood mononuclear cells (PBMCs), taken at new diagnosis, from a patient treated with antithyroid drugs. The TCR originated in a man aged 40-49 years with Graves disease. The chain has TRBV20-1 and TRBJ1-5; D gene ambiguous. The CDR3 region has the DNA TGCAGTGCTGTCCCGGGTAGCAATCAGCCCCAGCATTTT. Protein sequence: CSAVPGSNQPQHF.